These T cell receptor beta chains were read from a single sample in a study of shared clonotypes between healthy human individuals. Repertoires were generated with immunoSEQ multiplex PCR, while TCRdb's copy carries only in-frame clones and drops some. This sample carries some 790,000 clones, 72% of them seen once, and the ten largest clones take under 2%. The specimen sequenced was memory CD4+ T cells sorted from blood. The receptors were sampled from a woman under 40 in good health. Each CDR3 is given with its conserved first and last residue. The D gene is left open where the match is weak. The size entry is marked missing in some rows and otherwise reads once, few, many or a size class.

D: -; V: TRBV5-5; size: -; J: TRBJ2-5; CDR3: CASSSRGGETQYF; DNA: TGTGCCAGCAGCTCCCGAGGGGGGGAAACCCAGTACTTC
D: -; V: TRBV11-2; size: -; J: TRBJ2-1; CDR3: CASRSKRASSYNEQFF; DNA: TGTGCCAGTCGATCCAAGCGGGCAAGCTCCTACAATGAGCAGTTCTTC
D: TRBD2; V: TRBV7-6; size: -; J: TRBJ2-1; CDR3: CASSRGLADRNEQFF; DNA: TGTGCCAGCAGCCGGGGACTAGCGGATAGAAATGAGCAGTTCTTC
D: -; V: TRBV27; size: -; J: TRBJ2-3; CDR3: CASQGVGDTQYF; DNA: TGTGCCAGCCAGGGTGTTGGAGATACGCAGTATTTT
D: TRBD1; V: TRBV19; size: -; J: TRBJ1-2; CDR3: CATHGQGANNGYTF; DNA: TGTGCCACCCACGGACAGGGGGCCAACAATGGCTACACCTTC
D: -; V: TRBV18; size: -; J: TRBJ2-6; CDR3: CASSLGSSSGANVLTF; DNA: TGTGCCAGCTCACTAGGATCCAGCTCTGGGGCCAACGTCCTGACTTTC
D: TRBD2; V: TRBV11-2; size: -; J: TRBJ2-5; CDR3: CASSLGLAAPIQETQYF; DNA: TGTGCCAGCAGCCTTGGACTAGCGGCCCCTATCCAAGAGACCCAGTACTTC
D: -; V: TRBV6-1; size: -; J: TRBJ1-5; CDR3: CASSGGRNQPQHF; DNA: TGTGCCAGCAGTGGGGGCAGAAATCAGCCCCAGCATTTT
D: -; V: TRBV7-6; size: -; J: TRBJ2-3; CDR3: CASSFRTQGDTQYF; DNA: TGTGCCAGCAGCTTTCGTACCCAGGGGGATACGCAGTATTTT
D: -; V: TRBV11-2; size: -; J: TRBJ2-5; CDR3: CASSLVGGAETQYF; DNA: TGTGCCAGCAGCTTAGTCGGGGGTGCAGAGACCCAGTACTTC
D: -; V: TRBV19; size: -; J: TRBJ2-5; CDR3: CASSKQGSQETQYF; DNA: TGTGCCAGTAGTAAACAGGGAAGCCAAGAGACCCAGTACTTC
D: -; V: TRBV2; size: -; J: TRBJ1-1; CDR3: CASSVQGSGTEAFF; DNA: TGTGCCAGCAGTGTTCAGGGAAGTGGCACTGAAGCTTTCTTT
D: -; V: TRBV5-1; size: -; J: TRBJ2-7; CDR3: CASSLATLSYEQYF; DNA: TGCGCCAGCAGCTTGGCTACACTCTCCTACGAGCAGTACTTC
D: -; V: TRBV2; size: once; J: TRBJ2-7; CDR3: CASSGQGRGRTPYEQYF; DNA: TGTGCCAGCAGTGGACAGGGGCGGGGGAGAACCCCCTACGAGCAGTACTTC
D: -; V: TRBV30; size: -; J: TRBJ1-6; CDR3: CAWSVRANSPLHF; DNA: TGTGCCTGGAGTGTTCGGGCTAATTCACCCCTCCACTTT
D: TRBD1; V: TRBV27; size: -; J: TRBJ2-2; CDR3: CASSIRTGNTGELFF; DNA: TGTGCCAGCAGTATCCGGACAGGGAACACCGGGGAGCTGTTTTTT
D: TRBD1; V: TRBV19; size: once; J: TRBJ2-3; CDR3: CASSIKQGSDTQYF; DNA: TGTGCCAGTAGTATAAAACAGGGGAGCGATACGCAGTATTTT
D: TRBD1; V: TRBV7-2; size: -; J: TRBJ2-7; CDR3: CASSLGWTGTYEQYF; DNA: TGTGCCAGCAGCTTAGGGTGGACAGGGACCTACGAGCAGTACTTC
D: TRBD1; V: TRBV18; size: -; J: TRBJ2-7; CDR3: CASSPEGQGVREQYF; DNA: TGTGCCAGCTCACCAGAGGGACAGGGGGTTCGCGAGCAGTACTTC
D: -; V: TRBV27; size: -; J: TRBJ2-7; CDR3: CASSFGMGLNYEQYF; DNA: TGTGCCAGCAGTTTTGGAATGGGCCTTAACTACGAGCAGTACTTC
D: -; V: TRBV28; size: -; J: TRBJ1-4; CDR3: CASSLGGSRNEKLFF; DNA: TGTGCCAGCAGTTTGGGGGGCAGCCGGAATGAAAAACTGTTTTTT
D: TRBD1; V: TRBV5-6; size: few; J: TRBJ1-2; CDR3: CASSRDRGRLGYTF; DNA: TGTGCCAGCAGCCGGGACAGGGGGCGCTTGGGCTACACCTTC
D: -; V: TRBV6-4; size: once; J: TRBJ1-4; CDR3: CVRGGRDEKLFF; DNA: TGCGTCAGGGGAGGCCGGGATGAAAAACTGTTTTTT
D: -; V: TRBV7-7; size: once; J: TRBJ2-7; CDR3: CASSPLSYEQYF; DNA: TGTGCCAGCAGCCCATTAAGCTACGAGCAGTACTTC
D: TRBD1; V: TRBV7-2; size: -; J: TRBJ2-7; CDR3: CASSTILWDRESYAYEQYF; DNA: TGTGCCAGCAGCACCATTCTTTGGGACAGGGAAAGTTATGCCTACGAGCAGTACTTC
D: -; V: TRBV28; size: many; J: TRBJ1-3; CDR3: CASSFSAGNTIYF; DNA: TGTGCCAGCAGTTTCTCGGCTGGGAACACCATATATTTT
D: -; V: TRBV29-1; size: -; J: TRBJ2-7; CDR3: CSVLRDGGEQYF; DNA: TGCAGCGTCCTCAGGGATGGTGGCGAGCAGTACTTC
D: TRBD1; V: TRBV5-1; size: -; J: TRBJ2-5; CDR3: CASSLGDTGTGNTQYF; DNA: TGCGCCAGCAGCTTAGGGGATACCGGGACAGGGAATACCCAGTACTTC
D: -; V: TRBV28; size: -; J: TRBJ1-2; CDR3: CASRSSPPGLDGYTF; DNA: TGTGCCAGCAGATCCTCTCCCCCAGGGCTCGATGGCTACACCTTC
D: -; V: TRBV7-6; size: -; J: TRBJ2-7; CDR3: CASSLWAIKDGKYEQYF; DNA: TGTGCCAGCAGCTTATGGGCCATAAAGGACGGAAAATACGAGCAGTACTTC
D: TRBD2; V: TRBV29-1; size: -; J: TRBJ2-2; CDR3: CSVITSGTNTGELFF; DNA: TGCAGCGTTATAACTAGCGGGACGAACACCGGGGAGCTGTTTTTT
D: TRBD1; V: TRBV2; size: once; J: TRBJ1-5; CDR3: CASSEAGQENQPQHF; DNA: TGTGCCAGCAGTGAAGCGGGACAGGAGAATCAGCCCCAGCATTTT
D: -; V: TRBV6-5; size: -; J: TRBJ2-7; CDR3: CASSYLPGSYEQYF; DNA: TGTGCCAGCAGTTACCTCCCAGGCTCCTACGAGCAGTACTTC
D: -; V: TRBV6-1; size: -; J: TRBJ2-7; CDR3: CATTKQRTATYEQYF; DNA: TGTGCCACCACAAAACAAAGGACAGCCACCTACGAGCAGTACTTC
D: TRBD1; V: TRBV6-1; size: -; J: TRBJ1-6; CDR3: CARSTFRQGGSPLHF; DNA: TGTGCCAGGTCGACCTTCCGACAGGGGGGTTCACCCCTCCACTTT
D: -; V: TRBV9; size: -; J: TRBJ2-7; CDR3: CASSVAPELEAYEQYF; DNA: TGTGCCAGCAGCGTAGCCCCGGAACTGGAGGCCTACGAGCAGTACTTC
D: -; V: TRBV30; size: -; J: TRBJ1-1; CDR3: CAWSKGRNTEAFF; DNA: TGTGCCTGGAGTAAGGGACGGAACACTGAAGCTTTCTTT
D: TRBD2; V: TRBV2; size: few; J: TRBJ2-2; CDR3: CASRTGLQNTGELFF; DNA: TGTGCCAGCAGGACGGGACTACAAAACACCGGGGAGCTGTTTTTT
D: TRBD1; V: TRBV4-1; size: -; J: TRBJ1-5; CDR3: CASSQEVTGAYQPQHF; DNA: TGCGCCAGCAGCCAAGAGGTGACAGGGGCCTATCAGCCCCAGCATTTT
D: TRBD2; V: TRBV7-2; size: many; J: TRBJ2-1; CDR3: CASLRTSGNNEQFF; DNA: TGTGCCAGCCTTCGGACTAGCGGTAACAATGAGCAGTTCTTC